The source of this TCR beta chain is a study of T cells in Graves' hyperthyroidism and ophthalmopathy. Whole-study findings and limits: The model forecast ophthalmopathy, anticipating it by a median around 6.5 months before onset.

The CDR3 covers 13 residues. V shed 3 bases and J shed 0 bases, with 6 bases lying between them. The germline CDR1 and CDR2 sequences are DFQATT and SNEGSKA (reference sequence). This clonotype showed up many times. The antigen is unknown. TCR beta CDR3 regions were amplified from RNA transcripts. The HTBI primer set drove a first-round RT-PCR of the TCR CDR3. One entry per CDR3 protein results from TCRdb running MiXCR on the multiplex PCR reads. Seen here are more than 500,000 distinct CDR3 sequences, about 16% observed once, and the top ten hold around 28%. The chain uses TRBV20-1 and TRBJ1-5; no firm D call. The sequenced sample was blood. This TCR came from a woman in her 30s with Graves' ophthalmopathy. The CDR3 here is CSARSISNQPQHF. In nucleotides, the CDR3 is TGCAGTGCTAGGTCGATTAGCAATCAGCCCCAGCATTTT.